The TCR beta chain under discussion was sequenced for a study of shared clonotypes between healthy human individuals. Germline assignment: CDR1 SGHNT and CDR2 YYREEE (reference sequence). After removal of 5 bases from V and 3 bases from J, the junction contained 7 bases not matched to a gene. The length of the CDR3 is 15 residues. Generated by immunoSEQ multiplex PCR, the TCRdb table keeps only in-frame clones and is missing some. Among over a million clones listed, 95% to 99% were seen once. The sequence derives from a young man in good health. This rearrangement joins TRBV5-4 to TRBJ2-7; 11 bases fit TRBD2. Sequenced input: naive CD4+ T cells sorted from blood. Regarding subset: CD45RA+ positively selected. The DNA for the CDR3 is TGTGCCAGCAGGTTAGCGGGAGGGCCAGGCTACGAGCAGTACTTC. This codes for CASRLAGGPGYEQYF.